These 31 T cell receptor beta chains came from one sample sequenced in a study of graft-versus-host responses after intestinal transplantation. Processing of graft tissue released intraepithelial and lamina propria lymphocytes. Sequenced by immunoSEQ multiplex PCR; TCRdb stores in-frame clones only, minus some. There are 37,000 or so clones in the sample; roughly 87% occur only once, and 15% to 20% lies in the top ten. Sequences were derived from ileum tissue, sampled around seven months after intestinal transplant. The receptor source for this set is a human patient who received an intestinal transplant, so some T cells may come from the graft donor.

The chain is built from TRBV13 and TRBJ2-7; no reliable D call. V lost 1 base and J 4 bases, leaving 11 bases between the germline ends. CDR3 length: 14 residues. Per germline, CDR1 PRHDT and CDR2 FYEKMQ (reference sequence). In DNA form, the CDR3 reads TGTGCCAGCAGCTTAGCGGCGACAAGTTACGAGCAGTACTTC. Translating gives CASSLAATSYEQYF.

This clone was seen a single time. The V gene is TRBV5-8, the J gene TRBJ2-1, with 8 bases lining up with TRBD2. V shed 4 bases, J shed 1 base, and the junction held 7 bases outside the gene matches. The CDR3 loop spans 16 amino acids. The germline V gene encodes CDR1 SGHTS and CDR2 YDEGEE. DNA for the CDR3: TGTGCCAGCAGCCCCCCGGGGGGGAGATCCTACAATGAGCAGTTCTTC. Amino acids: CASSPPGGRSYNEQFF.

J is TRBJ2-1 and V is TRBV18; TRBD1 matches 10 bases. The germline V gene has CDR1 KGHSH and CDR2 LQKENI. The CDR3 totals 16 residues. The ends lost 4 bases at V and 4 bases at J; junction bases unmatched: 7. CDR3 nucleotide sequence: TGTGCCAGCTCACGTCTAGGGACAGGGGATTACAATGAGCAGTTCTTC. Its translation: CASSRLGTGDYNEQFF.

The chain uses TRBV27 and TRBJ2-7, with D tentatively TRBD2 (6 bases). The CDR3 sequence is 15 residues long. In germline, CDR1 is MNHEY, CDR2 SMNVEV (reference sequence). Trimming removed 2 bases at V and 2 bases at J, with 13 bases between. CDR3 in amino acids: CASSLRGGMTYEQYF. The CDR3, as DNA: TGTGCCAGCAGTTTACGGGGCGGGATGACCTACGAGCAGTACTTC.

This clone was seen more than once but under ten times. The CDR3 sequence is CASSLASGTSGSGKTQYF. The CDR3 nucleotides are TGCGCCAGCAGCTTGGCCTCCGGGACTAGCGGGAGCGGGAAGACCCAGTACTTC. The J gene is TRBJ2-5, the V gene TRBV5-1, with 14 bases that match TRBD2. Germline CDR1 and CDR2: SGHRS and YFSETQ. CDR3 length equals 18 residues. V trimming: 0 bases; J trimming: 6 bases; junction bases outside the gene matches: 10.

This chain uses TRBV5-1 with TRBJ2-7, with 7 nucleotides matching TRBD1. The V gene end was trimmed by 0 bases and the J gene end by 6 bases; junction bases not matched to a gene: 9. Germline CDR1 reads SGHRS; CDR2 reads YFSETQ. This CDR3 has 15 residues. CDR3 region: CASSLEGRGLSEQYF. The CDR3 coding sequence is TGCGCCAGCAGCTTGGAGGGCAGGGGGTTATCCGAGCAGTACTTC.

This clone was observed a handful of times. The rearrangement uses TRBV7-8 and TRBJ1-4, with 7 bases matching TRBD1. V shed 5 bases, J shed 3 bases, and the junction held 12 bases outside the gene matches. This CDR3 is 17 amino acids long. From germline, CDR1 is SGHVS and CDR2 FQNEAQ. Here the CDR3 DNA reads TGTGCCAGCAGCCTACGGACAGGACCCCCAGCTAATGAAAAACTGTTTTTT. As protein: CASSLRTGPPANEKLFF.

The V call is TRBV28, the J call TRBJ1-6; 8 bases align to TRBD1. The germline V gene has CDR1 MDHEN and CDR2 SYDVKM. The V and J ends lost 5 bases and 7 bases, in that order; junction bases with no gene match: 10. CDR3 length: 16 amino acids. CDR3 bases: TGTGCCAGCAGTCCCCCGGACAGGGAACGAAATTCACCCCTCCACTTT. This sequence encodes CASSPPDRERNSPLHF.

This chain connects TRBV21-1 to TRBJ1-2; TRBD1, as called in the table, went unchecked against the DNA. TRBV21-1 is annotated as a pseudogene. The CDR3 runs to 18 residues. CDR3 DNA sequence: TGTGCCAGCAGCAAACCTGGGAACACAGGGTACTTTAACTATGGCTACACCTTC. Encoded protein: CASSKPGNTGYFNYGYTF.

J is TRBJ2-7 and V is TRBV18; D ambiguous. The CDR3 has 12 residues. V dropped 3 bases and J dropped 0 bases, with 3 bases sitting between them. The V gene's germline CDR1 is KGHSH and CDR2 LQKENI. The CDR3 sequence is CASSPSSYEQYF. The CDR3 nucleotides read TGTGCCAGCTCACCGAGCTCCTACGAGCAGTACTTC.

The V gene is TRBV19, the J gene TRBJ1-5; no firm D call. V lost 7 bases, J lost 0 bases, and 13 bases lay in between. The CDR3 totals 15 residues. CDR1 and CDR2 (germline): LNHDA, SQIVND (reference sequence). The CDR3: CASTQTGISNQPQHF. The CDR3 DNA reads as TGTGCCAGTACCCAAACGGGGATTAGCAATCAGCCCCAGCATTTT.

This clone was detected only a few times. The chain links TRBV7-9 to TRBJ2-6; TRBD1 matches 7 bases. The germline CDR1 and CDR2 sequences are SEHNR and FQNEAQ (reference sequence). Trimming took 1 base from V and 0 from J; bases not matched to a gene: 6. There are 18 residues in the CDR3. As DNA, the CDR3 is TGTGCCAGCAGCTTAGACCGGACAGGTAACTCTGGGGCCAACGTCCTGACTTTC. Its translation: CASSLDRTGNSGANVLTF.

This clone was counted only a few times. J is TRBJ2-2 and V is TRBV7-8, with 15 bases fitting TRBD2. The CDR3 contains 17 residues. Trimming cost V 5 bases and J 7 bases; bases outside gene matches: 8. CDR1 SGHVS and CDR2 FQNEAQ come from the germline V gene. This CDR3 is CASSHPWTSGRGGELFF. The DNA of the CDR3 is TGTGCCAGCAGCCACCCGTGGACTAGCGGGAGGGGCGGGGAGCTGTTTTTT.

Written as DNA, the CDR3 is TGTGCCTGGGGCCTAGCGGGGAGCACAGATACGCAGTATTTT. Translating gives CAWGLAGSTDTQYF. J is TRBJ2-3 and V is TRBV30, with TRBD2 matching over 9 bases. V dropped 5 bases and J dropped 0; count of bases not matched to a gene: 3. Germline CDR1 reads GTSNPN; CDR2 reads SVGIG (reference sequence). CDR3 length equals 14 residues.

The rearrangement links TRBV7-8 to TRBJ1-3, with a tentative D call TRBD1 (6 bases). Germline V gene data show CDR1 as SGHVS and CDR2 as FQNEAQ. There are 16 residues in the CDR3. V dropped 4 bases and J dropped 0 bases, with 13 bases sitting between them. CDR3 sequence (DNA): TGTGCCAGCAGCTACCGTGGGGGCAGCTCTGGAAACACCATATATTTT. Translated: CASSYRGGSSGNTIYF.

The gene calls are TRBV9 and TRBJ2-2, with TRBD2 matching 8 bases. V shed 1 base and J 5 bases; nucleotides not matched to a gene: 10. The germline gives CDR1 SGDLS, CDR2 YYNGEE. The CDR3 consists of 17 residues. The CDR3 loop is CASSVSGGGKRTGELFF. In DNA form, the CDR3 reads TGTGCCAGCAGCGTATCCGGGGGGGGCAAGAGAACCGGGGAGCTGTTTTTT.

The chain carries TRBV6-1 and TRBJ1-1, with D perhaps matching TRBD1 (6 bases). V gave up 6 bases and J gave up 5 bases, with 10 bases separating them. Germline CDR1 and CDR2: MNHNS and SASEGT. The CDR3 loop spans 12 amino acids. CDR3 in DNA: TGTGCCAGCAGGACAGGAGGGACTGAAGCTTTCTTT. This codes for CASRTGGTEAFF.

The chain employs TRBV7-9 and TRBJ1-1; unclear D gene. The V end lost 1 base, the J end lost 4 bases, and 10 bases lay between the germline ends. Germline V CDR1 and CDR2: SEHNR, FQNEAQ (reference sequence). The CDR3 sequence is 14 residues long. In nucleotides, the CDR3 is TGTGCCAGCAGCTTAGGCAGTCAGACCACTGAAGCTTTCTTT. Translation: CASSLGSQTTEAFF.

This clone was observed once. This chain links TRBV6-1 with TRBJ2-2; TRBD1 matches 7 bases. With 2 bases clipped from V and 6 bases from J, the junction kept 0 bases outside the gene matches. CDR3 length: 13 amino acids. The V gene's germline CDR1 is MNHNS and CDR2 SASEGT. The chain's CDR3 is CASSEQGAGELFF. CDR3 nucleotide sequence: TGTGCCAGCAGTGAACAGGGGGCCGGGGAGCTGTTTTTT.

This clone was recorded only once. This chain links TRBV30 with TRBJ2-7, with D maybe TRBD1 (5 bases). CDR3 length: 11 amino acids. The ends were cut back, 1 base at V and 4 bases at J, with 5 bases in the middle. CDR1 and CDR2 (germline): GTSNPN, SVGIG (reference sequence). Written as DNA, the CDR3 is TGTGCCTGGAGTGAGGGGTACGAGCAGTACTTC. Its translation is CAWSEGYEQYF.

This clone was seen just once. The chain links TRBV28 to TRBJ1-2; a possible D gene is TRBD1 (5 bases). This CDR3 has 12 residues. Germline assignment: CDR1 MDHEN and CDR2 SYDVKM. Trimming shortened V by 10 bases and J by 4 bases, and 13 bases separated the two germline ends. The CDR3, as DNA: TGTGCCATCCGCGGGGCAGTCTATGGCTACACCTTC. Its protein product is CAIRGAVYGYTF.

In DNA form, the CDR3 reads TGTGCCAGCAGCTTAGGGGGGGGGAGCTACACCTTC. Translation: CASSLGGGSYTF. The rearrangement links TRBV7-6 to TRBJ1-2; possible D gene TRBD1, 5 bases. V was clipped by 1 base and J by 9 bases, with 9 bases between them. This CDR3 contains 12 residues. Germline assignment: CDR1 SGHVS and CDR2 FNYEAQ.

J is TRBJ2-7 and V is TRBV27; 13 bases are shared with TRBD2. CDR1 is MNHEY and CDR2 is SMNVEV in the germline V gene (reference sequence). V lost 4 bases to trimming and J lost 6 bases; unmatched junction nucleotides: 12. The length of the CDR3 is 17 residues. The CDR3 loop is CASSSELAGGLLGEQYF. CDR3 nucleotides: TGTGCCAGCAGTTCCGAACTAGCGGGAGGGCTCCTGGGCGAGCAGTACTTC.

This clone was counted a single time. CDR3 amino acids: CATTLAGEFQETQYF. For the CDR3, the DNA is TGTGCCACTACTCTAGCGGGGGAGTTCCAAGAGACCCAGTACTTC. The rearrangement links TRBV28 to TRBJ2-5; TRBD2 agrees at 10 bases. The CDR3 is made up of 15 amino acids. The V and J ends lost 10 bases and 1 base, in that order; junction bases with no gene match: 9. Germline V gives CDR1 MDHEN, CDR2 SYDVKM.

This chain uses TRBV7-9 with TRBJ2-5; D may be TRBD1 or TRBD2 (5 bases each). The CDR3 extends over 15 amino acids. V shed 5 bases and J shed 1 base, with 14 bases lying between them. The germline V gene has CDR1 SEHNR and CDR2 FQNEAQ (reference sequence). For the CDR3, the DNA is TGTGCCAGCAGCGCCCGGGACGGACCCCAAGAGACCCAGTACTTC. It encodes CASSARDGPQETQYF. The full variable domain, rest sourced from reference TRBV7-9 and TRBJ2-5, is DTGVSQNPRHKITKRGQNVTFRCDPISEHNRLYWYRQTLGQGPEFLTYFQNEAQLEKSRLLSDRFSAERPKGSFSTLEIQRTEQGDSAMYLCASSARDGPQETQYFGPGTRLLVL.

The chain uses TRBV5-1 and TRBJ1-2; D remains ambiguous. The germline V gene has CDR1 SGHRS and CDR2 YFSETQ. The CDR3 extends over 16 amino acids. V dropped 0 bases and J dropped 4 bases, with 16 bases sitting between them. CDR3 amino acids: CASSLGSTGEVYGYTF. In DNA form, the CDR3 reads TGCGCCAGCAGCTTGGGTTCGACTGGGGAGGTCTATGGCTACACCTTC.

The rearrangement joins TRBV7-8 to TRBJ2-3; D tentatively fits TRBD1 or TRBD2 (5 bases each). Germline V gives CDR1 SGHVS, CDR2 FQNEAQ. Trimming stripped 5 bases from V and 5 bases from J, with 17 bases between. The CDR3 has 15 residues. This chain's CDR3 is CASSPWGSPGDTQYF. CDR3 coding DNA: TGTGCCAGCAGCCCGTGGGGGTCCCCGGGAGATACGCAGTATTTT.

This clone was seen a handful of times. CDR3 sequence reads: CAWSVPGFRNQPQHF. Written as DNA, the CDR3 is TGTGCCTGGAGTGTACCGGGGTTTCGCAATCAGCCCCAGCATTTT. This chain connects TRBV30 to TRBJ1-5; D is uncertain. CDR1 is GTSNPN and CDR2 is SVGIG in the germline V gene (reference sequence). The CDR3 consists of 15 residues. The V and J ends lost 0 bases and 2 bases respectively, with 11 bases between them. The whole variable domain, remainder taken from reference TRBV30 and TRBJ1-5, is SQTIHQWPATLVQPVGSPLSLECTVEGTSNPNLYWYRQAAGRGLQLLFYSVGIGQISSEVPQNLSASRPQDRQFILSSKKLLLSDSGFYLCAWSVPGFRNQPQHFGDGTRLSIL.

This sequence joins TRBV18 and TRBJ2-7; D possibly matches TRBD1 or TRBD2 (5 bases each). The V and J ends lost 3 bases and 2 bases respectively, with 8 bases between them. Looked up from germline, CDR1 is KGHSH and CDR2 is LQKENI. CDR3 length: 13 amino acids. CDR3 region: CASSPGRAYEQYF. CDR3 DNA sequence: TGTGCCAGCTCACCGGGACGTGCCTACGAGCAGTACTTC.

The V gene is TRBV18, the J gene TRBJ2-1, with D perhaps matching TRBD2 (5 bases). The germline V gene has CDR1 KGHSH and CDR2 LQKENI. The CDR3 has 12 amino acids. The V end was cut by 3 bases, the J end by 10 bases, with 10 bases between. CDR3 in DNA: TGTGCCAGCTCACCGCTGACTAACGAGCAGTTCTTC. Translating it yields CASSPLTNEQFF.

The genes are TRBV10-2 and TRBJ1-1, with a weak D call TRBD1 (5 bases). Germline loops: CDR1 WSHSY, CDR2 SAAADI. The CDR3 sequence is 15 residues long. Trimming took 2 bases from V and 0 from J, leaving 10 bases between them. The CDR3 coding sequence is TGCGCCAGCAGTGAGATAGACAGACTGAACACTGAAGCTTTCTTT. This encodes CASSEIDRLNTEAFF.